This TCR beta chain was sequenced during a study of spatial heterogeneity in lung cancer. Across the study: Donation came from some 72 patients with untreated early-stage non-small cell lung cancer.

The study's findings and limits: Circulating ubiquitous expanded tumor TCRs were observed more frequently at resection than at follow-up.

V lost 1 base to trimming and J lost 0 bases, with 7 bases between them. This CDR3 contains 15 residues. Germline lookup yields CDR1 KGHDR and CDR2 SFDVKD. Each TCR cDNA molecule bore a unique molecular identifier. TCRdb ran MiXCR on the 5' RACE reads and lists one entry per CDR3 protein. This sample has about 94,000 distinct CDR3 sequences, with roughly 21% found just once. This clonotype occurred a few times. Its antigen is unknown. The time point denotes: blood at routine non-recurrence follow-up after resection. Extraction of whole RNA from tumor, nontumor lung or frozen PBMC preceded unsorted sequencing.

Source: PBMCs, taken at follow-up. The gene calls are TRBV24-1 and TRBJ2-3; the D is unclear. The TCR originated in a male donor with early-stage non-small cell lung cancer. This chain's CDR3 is CATSDFGSSTDTQYF. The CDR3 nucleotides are TGTGCCACCAGTGATTTCGGCTCTAGCACAGATACGCAGTATTTT.